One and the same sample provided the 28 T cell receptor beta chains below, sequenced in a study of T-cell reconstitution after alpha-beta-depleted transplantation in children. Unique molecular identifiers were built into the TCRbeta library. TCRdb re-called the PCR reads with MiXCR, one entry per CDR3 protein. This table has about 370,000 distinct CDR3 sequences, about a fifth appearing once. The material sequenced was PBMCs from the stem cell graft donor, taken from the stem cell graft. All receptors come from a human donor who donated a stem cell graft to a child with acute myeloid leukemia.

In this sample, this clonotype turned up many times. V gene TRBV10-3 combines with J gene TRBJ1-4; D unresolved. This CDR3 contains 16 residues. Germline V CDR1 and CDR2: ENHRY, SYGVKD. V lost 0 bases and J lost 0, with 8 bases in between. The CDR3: CAISESQLATNEKLFF. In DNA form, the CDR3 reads TGTGCCATCAGTGAGTCGCAGCTTGCAACTAATGAAAAACTGTTTTTT.

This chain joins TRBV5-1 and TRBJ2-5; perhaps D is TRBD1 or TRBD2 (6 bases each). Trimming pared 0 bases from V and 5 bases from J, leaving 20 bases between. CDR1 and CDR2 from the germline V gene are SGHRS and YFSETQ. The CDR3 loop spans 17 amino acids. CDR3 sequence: CASSLEGGPWSAETQYF. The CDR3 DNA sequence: TGCGCCAGCAGCTTGGAAGGGGGGCCCTGGTCCGCGGAGACCCAGTACTTC.

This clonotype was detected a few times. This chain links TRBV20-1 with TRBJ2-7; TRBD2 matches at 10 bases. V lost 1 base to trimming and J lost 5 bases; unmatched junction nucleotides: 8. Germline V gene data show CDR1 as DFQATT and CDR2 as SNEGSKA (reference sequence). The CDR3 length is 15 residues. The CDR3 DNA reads TGCAGTGCTAGAGTTTGGGGGACTAGCGTCCACGAGCAGTACTTC. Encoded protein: CSARVWGTSVHEQYF.

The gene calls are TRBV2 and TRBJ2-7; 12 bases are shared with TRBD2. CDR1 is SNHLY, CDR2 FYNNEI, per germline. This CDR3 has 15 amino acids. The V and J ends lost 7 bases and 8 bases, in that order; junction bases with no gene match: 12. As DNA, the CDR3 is TGTGCCAGCAACCGACTAGCGGGAGCCCCTCTGAAGCAGTACTTC. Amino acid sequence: CASNRLAGAPLKQYF.

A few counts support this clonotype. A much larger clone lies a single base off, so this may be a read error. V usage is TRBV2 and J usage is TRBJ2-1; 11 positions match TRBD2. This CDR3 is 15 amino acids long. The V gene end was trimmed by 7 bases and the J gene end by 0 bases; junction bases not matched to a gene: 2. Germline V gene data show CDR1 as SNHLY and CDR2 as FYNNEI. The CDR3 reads CASTGTSGSYNEQFF. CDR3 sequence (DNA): TGTGCCAGCACCGGGACTAGCGGCTCCTACAATGAGCAGTTCTTC.

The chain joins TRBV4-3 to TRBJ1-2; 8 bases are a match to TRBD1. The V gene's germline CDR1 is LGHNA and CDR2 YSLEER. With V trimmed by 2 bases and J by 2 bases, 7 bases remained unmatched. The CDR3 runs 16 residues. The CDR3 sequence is CASSQNNRGTNYGYTF. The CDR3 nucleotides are TGCGCCAGCAGCCAAAATAACAGGGGGACCAACTATGGCTACACCTTC.

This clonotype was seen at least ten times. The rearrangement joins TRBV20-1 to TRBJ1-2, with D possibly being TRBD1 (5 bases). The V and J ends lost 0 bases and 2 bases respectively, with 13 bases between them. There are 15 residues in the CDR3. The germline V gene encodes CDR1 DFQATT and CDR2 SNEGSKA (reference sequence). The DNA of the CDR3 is TGCAGTGCTAGAGATTCGACAGCTACGAACTATGGCTACACCTTC. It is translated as CSARDSTATNYGYTF.

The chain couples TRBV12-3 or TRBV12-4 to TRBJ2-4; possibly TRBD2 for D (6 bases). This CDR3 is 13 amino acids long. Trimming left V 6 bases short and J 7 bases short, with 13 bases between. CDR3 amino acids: CASRPGGVNIQYF. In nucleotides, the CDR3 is TGTGCCAGCAGGCCCGGGGGAGTTAACATTCAGTACTTC.

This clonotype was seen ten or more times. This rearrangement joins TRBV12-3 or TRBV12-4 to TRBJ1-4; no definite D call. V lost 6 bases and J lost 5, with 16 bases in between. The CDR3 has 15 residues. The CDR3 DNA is TGTGCCAGCAGCCGCACCGGGATGGGGAATGAAAAACTGTTTTTT. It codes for CASSRTGMGNEKLFF.

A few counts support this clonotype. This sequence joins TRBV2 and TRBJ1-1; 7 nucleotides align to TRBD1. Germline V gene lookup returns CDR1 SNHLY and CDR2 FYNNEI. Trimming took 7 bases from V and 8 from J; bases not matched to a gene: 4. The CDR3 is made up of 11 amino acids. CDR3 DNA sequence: TGTGCCAGCACTCTGACAGGGGAAGCTTTCTTT. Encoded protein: CASTLTGEAFF.

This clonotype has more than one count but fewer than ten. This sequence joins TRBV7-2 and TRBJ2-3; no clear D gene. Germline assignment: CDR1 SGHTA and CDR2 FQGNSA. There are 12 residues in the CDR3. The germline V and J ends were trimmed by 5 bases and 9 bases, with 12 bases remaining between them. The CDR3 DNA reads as TGTGCCAGCAGCCCTTTAGGGAAAACGCAGTATTTT. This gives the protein CASSPLGKTQYF.

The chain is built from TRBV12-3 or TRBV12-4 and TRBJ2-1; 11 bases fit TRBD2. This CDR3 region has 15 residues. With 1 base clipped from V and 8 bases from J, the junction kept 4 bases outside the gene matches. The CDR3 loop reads CASSLGTSGSYEQFF. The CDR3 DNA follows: TGTGCCAGCAGTTTAGGTACTAGCGGGAGTTATGAGCAGTTCTTC.

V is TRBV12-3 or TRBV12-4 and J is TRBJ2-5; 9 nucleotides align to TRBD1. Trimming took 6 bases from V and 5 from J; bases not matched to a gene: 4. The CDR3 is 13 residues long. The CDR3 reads CASSGTGYETQYF. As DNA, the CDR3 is TGTGCCAGCAGCGGGACAGGGTATGAGACCCAGTACTTC.

CDR3 sequence reads: CATSDRSQGQETQYF. The CDR3 coding sequence is TGTGCCACCAGTGACAGATCCCAGGGGCAAGAGACCCAGTACTTC. The chain recombines TRBV24-1 with TRBJ2-5, with a tentative D call TRBD1 (6 bases). Trimming stripped 4 bases from V and 2 bases from J, with 13 bases between. This CDR3 comprises 15 residues. The germline CDR1 and CDR2 sequences are KGHDR and SFDVKD.

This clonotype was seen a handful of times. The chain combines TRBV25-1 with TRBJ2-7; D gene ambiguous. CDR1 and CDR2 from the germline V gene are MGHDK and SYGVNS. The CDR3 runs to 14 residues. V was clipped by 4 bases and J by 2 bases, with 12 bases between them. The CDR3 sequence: CASSAGSSAYEQYF. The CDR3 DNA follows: TGTGCCAGCAGTGCGGGCAGTTCAGCCTACGAGCAGTACTTC.

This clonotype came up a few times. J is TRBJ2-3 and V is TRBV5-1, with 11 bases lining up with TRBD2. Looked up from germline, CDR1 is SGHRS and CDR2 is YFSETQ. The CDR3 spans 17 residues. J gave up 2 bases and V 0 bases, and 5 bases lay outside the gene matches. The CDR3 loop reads CASSLAVAGGTTDTQYF. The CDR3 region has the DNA TGCGCCAGCAGCTTGGCCGTAGCGGGAGGGACCACAGATACGCAGTATTTT.

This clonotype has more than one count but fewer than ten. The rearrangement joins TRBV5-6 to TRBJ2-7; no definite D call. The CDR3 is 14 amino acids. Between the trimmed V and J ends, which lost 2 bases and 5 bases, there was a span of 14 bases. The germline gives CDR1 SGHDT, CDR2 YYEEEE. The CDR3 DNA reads TGTGCCAGCAGCTTAAATAGGGCTTCCCACGAGCAGTACTTC. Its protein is CASSLNRASHEQYF.

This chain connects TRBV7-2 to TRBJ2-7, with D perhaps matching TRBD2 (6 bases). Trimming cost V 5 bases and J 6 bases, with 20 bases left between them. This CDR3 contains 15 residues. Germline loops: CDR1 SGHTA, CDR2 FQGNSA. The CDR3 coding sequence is TGTGCCAGCAGCACCATCTGGCGGGATTCTTCCGAGCAGTACTTC. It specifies CASSTIWRDSSEQYF.

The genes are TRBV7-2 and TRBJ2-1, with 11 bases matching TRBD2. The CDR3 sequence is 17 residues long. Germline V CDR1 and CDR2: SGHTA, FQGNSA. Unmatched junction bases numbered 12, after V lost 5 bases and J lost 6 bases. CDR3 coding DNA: TGTGCCAGCAGCCTCCTCCACTCGGGACTAGCGGCCAATGAGCAGTTCTTC. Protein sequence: CASSLLHSGLAANEQFF.

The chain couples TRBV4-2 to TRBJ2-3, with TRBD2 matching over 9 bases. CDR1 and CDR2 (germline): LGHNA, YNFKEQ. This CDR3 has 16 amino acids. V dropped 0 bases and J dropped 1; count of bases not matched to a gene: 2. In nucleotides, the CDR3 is TGTGCCAGCAGCCAAGATGTAGCGGGAGGCACAGATACGCAGTATTTT. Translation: CASSQDVAGGTDTQYF.

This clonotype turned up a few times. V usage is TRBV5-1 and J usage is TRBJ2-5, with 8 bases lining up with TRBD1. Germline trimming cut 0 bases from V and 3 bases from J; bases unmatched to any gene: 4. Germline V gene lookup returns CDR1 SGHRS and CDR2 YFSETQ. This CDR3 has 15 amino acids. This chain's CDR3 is CASSLVLDREETQYF. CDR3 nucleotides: TGCGCCAGCAGCTTGGTCTTGGACAGGGAAGAGACCCAGTACTTC.

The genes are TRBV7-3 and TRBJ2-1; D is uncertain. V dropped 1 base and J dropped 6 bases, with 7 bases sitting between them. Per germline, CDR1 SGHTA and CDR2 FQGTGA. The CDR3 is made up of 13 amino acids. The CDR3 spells CASSLKLANEQFF. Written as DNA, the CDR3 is TGTGCCAGCAGCTTAAAGCTGGCCAATGAGCAGTTCTTC.

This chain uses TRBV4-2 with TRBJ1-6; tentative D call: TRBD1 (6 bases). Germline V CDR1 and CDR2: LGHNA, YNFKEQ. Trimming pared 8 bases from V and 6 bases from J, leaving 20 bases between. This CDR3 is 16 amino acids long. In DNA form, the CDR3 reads TGTGCCAGCCGCAATATCATGGGGGGCCCTAATTCACCCCTCCACTTT. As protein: CASRNIMGGPNSPLHF.

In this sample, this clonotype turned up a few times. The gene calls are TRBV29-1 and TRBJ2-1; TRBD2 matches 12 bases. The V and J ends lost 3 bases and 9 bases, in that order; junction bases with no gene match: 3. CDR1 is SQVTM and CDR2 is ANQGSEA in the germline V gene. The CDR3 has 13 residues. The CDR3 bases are TGCAGCGTTGAGGCGACTAGCGGGGGTGAGCAGTTCTTC. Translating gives CSVEATSGGEQFF.

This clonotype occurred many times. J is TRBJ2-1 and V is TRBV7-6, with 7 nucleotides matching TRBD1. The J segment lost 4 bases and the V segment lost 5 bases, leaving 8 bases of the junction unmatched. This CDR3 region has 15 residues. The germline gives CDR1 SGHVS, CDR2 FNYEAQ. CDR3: CASSLTGTEYNEQFF. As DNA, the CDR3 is TGTGCCAGCAGCCTTACCGGGACAGAGTACAATGAGCAGTTCTTC.

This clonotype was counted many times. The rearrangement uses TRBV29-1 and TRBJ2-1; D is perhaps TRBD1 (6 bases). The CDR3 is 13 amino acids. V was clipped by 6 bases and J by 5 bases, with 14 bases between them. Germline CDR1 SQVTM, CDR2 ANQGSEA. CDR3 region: CSVTDRSDNEQFF. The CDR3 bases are TGCAGCGTAACAGACAGGTCTGACAATGAGCAGTTCTTC.

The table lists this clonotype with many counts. CDR3 DNA sequence: TGTGCCACCAGTCACAGGGGCCATAATGAGCAGTTCTTC. Protein: CATSHRGHNEQFF. This chain connects TRBV15 to TRBJ2-1, with TRBD1 matching 7 bases. The CDR3 is made up of 13 amino acids. V was clipped by 6 bases and J by 7 bases; unmatched bases: 6. Germline CDR1 LNHNV, CDR2 YYDKDF (reference sequence).

This CDR3 is CASSQQNTGELFF. The CDR3 DNA is TGTGCCAGCAGTCAACAGAACACCGGGGAGCTGTTTTTT. This chain connects TRBV12-3 or TRBV12-4 to TRBJ2-2, with D unresolved. The length of the CDR3 is 13 residues. Trimming left V 5 bases short and J 1 base short, with 5 bases between.